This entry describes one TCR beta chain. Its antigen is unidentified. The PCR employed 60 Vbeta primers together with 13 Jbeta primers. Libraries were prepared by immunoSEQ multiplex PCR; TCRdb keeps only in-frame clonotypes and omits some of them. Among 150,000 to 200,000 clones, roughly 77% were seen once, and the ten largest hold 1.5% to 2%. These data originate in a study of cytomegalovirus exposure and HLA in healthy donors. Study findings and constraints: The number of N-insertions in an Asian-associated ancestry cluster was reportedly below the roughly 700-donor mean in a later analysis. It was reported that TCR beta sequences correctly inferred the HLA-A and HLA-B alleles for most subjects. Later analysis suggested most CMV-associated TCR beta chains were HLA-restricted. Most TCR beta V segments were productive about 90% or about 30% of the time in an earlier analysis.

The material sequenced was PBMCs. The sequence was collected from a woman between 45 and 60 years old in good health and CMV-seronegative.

This chain's CDR3 is CASSPGQNTEAFF. Written as DNA, the CDR3 is TGCGCCAGCAGCCCGGGACAAAACACTGAAGCTTTCTTT. This chain links TRBV5-1 with TRBJ1-1, with a possible D match to TRBD1 (6 bases). The CDR3 length is 13 residues. Germline V gives CDR1 SGHRS, CDR2 YFSETQ. Trimming left V 4 bases short and J 2 bases short, with 9 bases between.